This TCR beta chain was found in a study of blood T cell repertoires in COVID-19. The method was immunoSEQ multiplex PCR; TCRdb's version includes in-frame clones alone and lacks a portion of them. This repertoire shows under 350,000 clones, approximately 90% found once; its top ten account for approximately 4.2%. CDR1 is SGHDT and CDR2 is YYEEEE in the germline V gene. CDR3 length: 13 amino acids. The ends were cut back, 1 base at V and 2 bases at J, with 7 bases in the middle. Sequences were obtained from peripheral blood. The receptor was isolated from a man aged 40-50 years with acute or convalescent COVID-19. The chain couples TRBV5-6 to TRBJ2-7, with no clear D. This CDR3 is CASSLYSAYEQYF. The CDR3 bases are TGTGCCAGCAGCTTGTACAGTGCCTACGAGCAGTACTTC.